The present T cell receptor (beta chain) was sequenced within a study of T cells in Graves' hyperthyroidism and ophthalmopathy. Amplification of TCR beta CDR3 regions was performed using RNA transcripts as template. First-round RT-PCR of the TCR CDR3 relied on the HTBI primer set. TCRdb processed the multiplex PCR reads anew with MiXCR; each CDR3 protein has one entry. The table lists approximately 400,000 distinct CDR3 sequences, more than 15% of them singletons. This CDR3 contains 15 residues. Trimming took off 3 bases at V and 3 bases at J, with 14 bases between the two ends. The V gene's germline CDR1 is ENHRY and CDR2 SYGVKD. Many counts were recorded for this clonotype.

Specimen: blood. The V call is TRBV10-3, the J call TRBJ1-1; D is possibly TRBD1 (5 bases). The TCR was taken from a woman younger than 30 with Graves' hyperthyroidism. CDR3 residues: CAISEPTQGDTEAFF. The CDR3 DNA reads as TGTGCCATCAGTGAACCCACCCAAGGGGACACTGAAGCTTTCTTT.